The 6 T cell receptor beta chains reported below all come from one sample, sequenced in a study of a mutant IDH1 vaccine in newly diagnosed glioma (dated by TCRdb to about 2021). The receptor library was made with the immunoSEQ multiplex PCR assay. Sourced from immuneACCESS, this table was stored by TCRdb with only in-frame sequences that have V and J called. A share of the clones is absent; for the studies checked, an unresolved V gene accounts for under half, and the remainder has no known explanation. This sample comprises fewer than 70,000 clones, roughly 86% of them detected only once. The ten largest account for roughly 2% of the sample. Their specific antigens are unknown. The time point label, as the study defines it: week 35, safety follow-up. A 20-mer mutant IDH1 peptide at 300 micrograms in Montanide made up each vaccine dose, which was injected subcutaneously together with topical imiquimod.

Sequencing was performed on PBMCs, taken from a glioma patient whose treatment included an IDH1 peptide vaccine. These receptors were collected from a man younger than 45 with glioma.

The V gene is TRBV4-3, the J gene TRBJ1-2, with a tentative D call TRBD1 (5 bases). Germline CDR1 LGHNA, CDR2 YSLEER. V shed 3 bases and J shed 8 bases, with 10 bases lying between them. The CDR3 is made up of 12 amino acids. CDR3 protein: CASSQGEWGYTF. The CDR3 DNA is TGCGCCAGCAGCCAGGGGGAGTGGGGCTACACCTTC.

V usage is TRBV11-2 and J usage is TRBJ2-3; 9 bases are shared with TRBD2. Trimming cost V 2 bases and J 0 bases; bases outside gene matches: 3. The CDR3 is 16 residues long. Germline V gene lookup returns CDR1 SGHAT and CDR2 FQNNGV. CDR3 coding DNA: TGTGCCAGCAGCTTACTAGCGGGAACTAGCACAGATACGCAGTATTTT. Protein sequence: CASSLLAGTSTDTQYF.

The rearrangement joins TRBV18 to TRBJ2-1, with no clear D. The ends were cut back, 0 bases at V and 12 bases at J, with 12 bases in the middle. Germline V gene sequence: CDR1 KGHSH, CDR2 LQKENI. This CDR3 has 13 residues. CDR3 nucleotide sequence: TGTGCCAGCTCACCACCTTCAAGCGTTGGGCAGTTCTTC. Amino acid sequence: CASSPPSSVGQFF. The full variable domain, its missing parts supplied by reference TRBV18 and TRBJ2-1, is NAGVMQNPRHLVRRRGQEARLRCSPMKGHSHVYWYRQLPEEGLKFMVYLQKENIIDESGMPKERFSAEFPKEGPSILRIQQVVRGDSAAYFCASSPPSSVGQFFGPGTRLTVL.

The V call is TRBV28, the J call TRBJ2-3; D remains unclear. This CDR3 is built from 14 residues. Germline CDR1 is MDHEN and CDR2 is SYDVKM. The V gene lost 8 bases and the J gene lost 0 bases, with 12 bases spanning the gap. Written as DNA, the CDR3 is TGTGCCAGCGGAAAAAGTATTAGCACAGATACGCAGTATTTT. Its protein is CASGKSISTDTQYF.

This rearrangement joins TRBV28 to TRBJ1-2; 7 nucleotides match TRBD1. The ends lost 5 bases at V and 3 bases at J; junction bases unmatched: 6. The CDR3 runs 14 residues. In germline, CDR1 is MDHEN, CDR2 SYDVKM. The DNA of the CDR3 is TGTGCCAGCAGTGCATCAGGGGGGGACTATGGCTACACCTTC. Encoded protein: CASSASGGDYGYTF.

The chain links TRBV5-6 to TRBJ1-1; no firm D call. V gave up 0 bases and J gave up 4 bases, with 13 bases separating them. The CDR3 length is 15 residues. Germline-derived CDR1 and CDR2 are SGHDT and YYEEEE. The CDR3 DNA reads TGTGCCAGCAGCTTGGTTTCCATTCGGGCCACTGAAGCTTTCTTT. Protein product: CASSLVSIRATEAFF.